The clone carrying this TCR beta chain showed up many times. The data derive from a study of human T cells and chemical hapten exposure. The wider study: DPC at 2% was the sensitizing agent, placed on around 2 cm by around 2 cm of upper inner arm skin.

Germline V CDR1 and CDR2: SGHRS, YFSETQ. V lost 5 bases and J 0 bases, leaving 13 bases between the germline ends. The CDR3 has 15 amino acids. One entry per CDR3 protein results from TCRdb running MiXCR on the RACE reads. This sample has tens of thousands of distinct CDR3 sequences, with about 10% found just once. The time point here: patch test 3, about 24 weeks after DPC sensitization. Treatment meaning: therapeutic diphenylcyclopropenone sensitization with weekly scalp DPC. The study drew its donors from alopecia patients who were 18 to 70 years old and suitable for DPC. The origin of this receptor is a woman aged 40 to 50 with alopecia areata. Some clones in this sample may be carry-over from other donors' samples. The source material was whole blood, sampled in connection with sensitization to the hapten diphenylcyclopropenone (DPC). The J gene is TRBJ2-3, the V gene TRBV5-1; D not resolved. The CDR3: CASRSRASSTDTQYF. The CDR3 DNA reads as TGCGCCAGCAGATCCCGGGCTTCTAGCACAGATACGCAGTATTTT.